Listed below are T cell receptor beta chains from one sample, sequenced in a study of OX40 agonist ivuxolimab in advanced cancers. The repertoire was sequenced with immunoSEQ multiplex PCR; TCRdb's copy has only in-frame clones and lacks some. The sample yields 90,000 to 100,000 clones, about 85% seen once. The starting material was CD4+ or CD8+ T cells sorted from blood, obtained in a trial of the OX40 agonist ivuxolimab. All receptors derive from an adult with an advanced solid tumor such as melanoma, head and neck, liver or kidney cancer. The CDR3 runs from the conserved cysteine through the conserved F or W. Each record gives: D gene, V gene, J gene, CDR3 protein, CDR3 DNA. A D gene is named only where the DNA matches it firmly.

D: TRBD2
V: TRBV7-2
J: TRBJ2-1
CDR3: CASSSGGRAIDEQFF
DNA: TGTGCCAGCAGCTCGGGCGGGAGGGCCATCGATGAGCAGTTCTTC

D: TRBD2
V: TRBV28
J: TRBJ2-7
CDR3: CASRGSGNLLYEQYF
DNA: TGTGCCAGCAGGGGTAGCGGGAATCTCCTCTACGAGCAGTACTTC

D: NA
V: TRBV21-1
J: TRBJ2-5
CDR3: CASILGKQETQYF
DNA: TGTGCCAGCATCCTGGGGAAACAAGAGACCCAGTACTTC

D: NA
V: TRBV7-8
J: TRBJ2-2
CDR3: CASSLTGELFF
DNA: TGTGCCAGCAGCCTCACCGGGGAGCTGTTTTTT

D: NA
V: TRBV27
J: TRBJ1-1
CDR3: CASSLSRVGGTEAFF
DNA: TGTGCCAGCAGTTTATCGCGGGTAGGCGGAACTGAAGCTTTCTTT

D: NA
V: TRBV29-1
J: TRBJ2-3
CDR3: CSVRPGLASTDTQYF
DNA: TGCAGCGTCCGCCCCGGACTGGCAAGCACAGATACGCAGTATTTT

D: NA
V: TRBV6-1
J: TRBJ2-1
CDR3: CASSATPGPPSEQFF
DNA: TGTGCCAGCAGTGCAACCCCGGGACCTCCGAGTGAGCAGTTCTTC

D: TRBD2
V: TRBV6-1
J: TRBJ2-1
CDR3: CASSDQRGPYNEQFF
DNA: TGTGCCAGCAGTGATCAGCGGGGGCCCTACAATGAGCAGTTCTTC

D: NA
V: TRBV7-2
J: TRBJ2-1
CDR3: CASSLTLGEVYNEQFF
DNA: TGTGCCAGCAGTTTAACTTTGGGGGAGGTGTACAATGAGCAGTTCTTC

D: NA
V: TRBV7-9
J: TRBJ1-3
CDR3: CASSFRAFGNTIYF
DNA: TGTGCCAGCAGCTTCCGGGCTTTCGGAAACACCATATATTTT